Listed below are T cell receptor beta chains from one sample, sequenced in a study of siplizumab effects on memory and regulatory T cells. Profiled with immunoSEQ multiplex PCR; TCRdb holds only in-frame clones, not every one. The sample gives about 91,000 clones, 90% to 95% of which show up once; roughly 7.1% is in the top ten. Sequenced input: CD8+ T cells sorted from blood. These receptor sequences come from a human donor in good health. Both conserved end residues are part of each CDR3. The D gene is left open where the match is weak. Size values are once, few and many counts, or a class for expanded clones, and some rows have none.

>TRBJ2-7|-|TRBD1|TRBV5-1
TGCGCCAGCAGCAAACGGACAGGGGGCTACGAGCAGTACTTC
CASSKRTGGYEQYF
>TRBJ2-7|few|-|TRBV7-6
TGTGCCAGCAGCCCAGGGACATCCTACGAGCAGTACTTC
CASSPGTSYEQYF
>TRBJ1-5|-|TRBD1|TRBV28
TGTGCCAGCAGTTTGGAGGGGGCTTGGCGGCAGCCCCAGCATTTT
CASSLEGAWRQPQHF
>TRBJ2-3|-|TRBD2|TRBV7-6
TGTGCCAGCAGCTTGCCCAGCGGGACTACAGATACGCAGTATTTT
CASSLPSGTTDTQYF
>TRBJ2-7|-|-|TRBV29-1
TGCAGCGTTGATCTCGGGTACGAGCAGTACTTC
CSVDLGYEQYF
>TRBJ2-7|few|TRBD1|TRBV4-1
TGCGCCAGCAGCCAAGAGGACAGGAGCTCCTACGAGCAGTACTTC
CASSQEDRSSYEQYF
>TRBJ2-7|-|-|TRBV7-6
TGTGCCAGCAGCTTAGAACGGGGGGCCTCCTACGAGCAGTACTTC
CASSLERGASYEQYF
>TRBJ2-1|-|-|TRBV19
TGTGCCAGTAGTTTTCCAGCAGGGCACAGCTCCTACAATGAGCAGTTCTTC
CASSFPAGHSSYNEQFF
>TRBJ1-1|-|-|TRBV27
TGTGCCAGCAGTTCCCTGGGGTGGACTGAAGCTTTCTTT
CASSSLGWTEAFF
>TRBJ2-7|-|TRBD2|TRBV19
TGTGCCAGTAGTACCCAAGGCGGGGGGGCCTACGAGCAGTACTTC
CASSTQGGGAYEQYF
>TRBJ2-6|-|-|TRBV11-3
TGTGCCAGCAGCTTAGAGGGGACCTCTGGGGCCAACGTCCTGACTTTC
CASSLEGTSGANVLTF
>TRBJ2-5|-|TRBD2|TRBV6-5
TGTGCCAGCAATCCTAGCGGGGGAGCACAAGAGACCCAGTACTTC
CASNPSGGAQETQYF
>TRBJ2-1|-|TRBD2|TRBV19
TGTGCCAGTAGTAGAACTAGCGGGGGGGCTCTGGAGCAGTTCTTC
CASSRTSGGALEQFF
>TRBJ2-3|once|TRBD2|TRBV19
TGTGCCACTACACTAGCGGGAGGTCCAGATACGCAGTATTTT
CATTLAGGPDTQYF
>TRBJ2-1|-|TRBD1|TRBV9
TGTGCCAGCAGCGTTCTACAGGGGCTTGGCAATGAGCAGTTCTTC
CASSVLQGLGNEQFF
>TRBJ2-3|-|TRBD2|TRBV2
TGTGCCAGCAGTACCCCCTCGGCGAGCGGGGGGTTAGATACGCAGTATTTT
CASSTPSASGGLDTQYF
>TRBJ1-1|-|TRBD1|TRBV4-1
TGCGCCAGCAGCCAAGTAGGGACAGGGTTTGAGAACACTGAAGCTTTCTTT
CASSQVGTGFENTEAFF
>TRBJ2-7|-|-|TRBV11-2
TGTGCCAGCAGCCAAAGCTTGGGGGGCTTATACGAGCAGTACTTC
CASSQSLGGLYEQYF
>TRBJ2-1|-|-|TRBV6-5
TGTGCCAGCAGTTACGGGCAGCCATCCTACAATGAGCAGTTCTTC
CASSYGQPSYNEQFF
>TRBJ2-1|-|-|TRBV27
TGTGCCAGCAGTCCACTTGGGGTTAGCTCCTACAATGAGCAGTTCTTC
CASSPLGVSSYNEQFF
>TRBJ1-2|-|-|TRBV7-2
TGTGCCAGCAGCTTAGTGACCACGGACCCACGGGGCTACACCTTC
CASSLVTTDPRGYTF
>TRBJ1-4|once|TRBD1|TRBV13
TGTGCCAGCAGCTTAGCACAGGGGGCAACTAATGAAAAACTGTTTTTT
CASSLAQGATNEKLFF
>TRBJ2-5|-|TRBD1|TRBV4-1
TGCGCCAGCAGCCACACCACAGGGGAAGAGACCCAGTACTTC
CASSHTTGEETQYF
>TRBJ2-7|-|-|TRBV6-5
TGTGCCAGCAGTTACTCGTCAGGGGCCGAGCAGTACTTC
CASSYSSGAEQYF
>TRBJ1-5|-|-|TRBV6-1
TGTGCCAGCAGTGAACCCCCCGGATATAGCAATCAGCCCCAGCATTTT
CASSEPPGYSNQPQHF
>TRBJ2-1|-|TRBD2|TRBV6-4
TGTGCCAGCAGTCGGGGGACTAACAATGAGCAGTTCTTC
CASSRGTNNEQFF
>TRBJ1-2|-|TRBD1|TRBV4-1
TGCGCCAGCAGCCAAGAGAGTGGGACAGGGGTAGGTGGCTACACCTTC
CASSQESGTGVGGYTF
>TRBJ2-2|once|-|TRBV6-1
TGTGCCAGCAGTAGACAGGAGGTCGGGGAGCTGTTTTTT
CASSRQEVGELFF
>TRBJ2-1|-|TRBD2|TRBV7-9
TGTGCCAGCAGCCCCGCCCTTAGCGGGGGGGCGCACAATGAGCAGTTCTTC
CASSPALSGGAHNEQFF
>TRBJ2-3|-|-|TRBV10-2
TGCGCCAGCAGTGTAACCGGGACTGACACAGATACGCAGTATTTT
CASSVTGTDTDTQYF
>TRBJ2-7|-|-|TRBV5-4
TGTGCCAGCAGCTTCTGGGACTCCTACGAGCAGTACTTC
CASSFWDSYEQYF
>TRBJ2-1|-|TRBD2|TRBV4-2
TGTGCCAGCAGCCAAGACGGGGGGGCCTCCTACAATGAGCAGTTCTTC
CASSQDGGASYNEQFF
>TRBJ2-1|-|TRBD2|TRBV19
TGTGCCAGTAGTTTTCCGGGACTAGCGGGGTCTAATGAGCAGTTCTTC
CASSFPGLAGSNEQFF
>TRBJ2-1|-|-|TRBV30
TGTGCCTGGAGTGCAGGGGTGGGTGGCGAGCAGTTCTTC
CAWSAGVGGEQFF
>TRBJ1-1|once|TRBD1|TRBV5-1
TGCGCCAGCAGCTTGTCTGGGGACAGGGGGCGCGGGAACACTGAAGCTTTCTTT
CASSLSGDRGRGNTEAFF
>TRBJ2-7|once|TRBD1|TRBV4-1
TGCGCCAGCAGCCCTGACAGGGCCTACGAGCAGTACTTC
CASSPDRAYEQYF
>TRBJ2-3|-|TRBD2|TRBV5-1
TGCGCCAGCAGTGGGCGGGAGGGCCTTATAGATACGCAGTATTTT
CASSGREGLIDTQYF
>TRBJ2-7|-|-|TRBV6-5
TGTGCCAGCAGTTACGGGATCGCCTACGAGCAGTACTTC
CASSYGIAYEQYF
>TRBJ1-5|few|-|TRBV19
TGTGCCAGTATTGGGACACGCGGGATCAATCAGCCCCAGCATTTT
CASIGTRGINQPQHF
>TRBJ2-7|-|-|TRBV6-1
TGTGCCAGCAGTTGGGAATGGGGGGCATCCTACGAGCAGTACTTC
CASSWEWGASYEQYF
>TRBJ1-2|-|TRBD1|TRBV2
TGTGCCAGTAGACAGGGCGGGAGTGGCTACACCTTC
CASRQGGSGYTF
>TRBJ2-3|-|-|TRBV29-1
TGCAGCTTAGTCAAAGATACGCAGTATTTT
CSLVKDTQYF
>TRBJ2-5|-|-|TRBV7-9
TGTGCCAGCAGCTTACGAGGAGGAGGTTCAGAGACCCAGTACTTC
CASSLRGGGSETQYF
>TRBJ1-5|-|-|TRBV18
TGTGCCAGCTCACGAACCGGAGGGGACAATCAGCCCCAGCATTTT
CASSRTGGDNQPQHF
>TRBJ1-6|once|-|TRBV6-4
TGTGCCAGCAGTGGGGAGGGGGACTTT
CASSGEGDF
>TRBJ2-6|-|-|TRBV15
TGTGCCACCAGCAGAGAGGGGGGTGCCGGGGCCAACGTCCTGACTTTC
CATSREGGAGANVLTF
>TRBJ1-1|-|TRBD1|TRBV7-9
TGTGCCAGCAGCTTAGTTCAGGGGGGCACTGAAGCTTTCTTT
CASSLVQGGTEAFF
>TRBJ2-7|-|TRBD1|TRBV27
TGTGCCAGCACCACCCGGGGAGGAGGACAGGGGACCTACGAGCAGTACTTC
CASTTRGGGQGTYEQYF
>TRBJ2-5|-|-|TRBV7-9
TGTGCCACCAGTGGGGTAGAGAGAGAGACCCAGTACTTC
CATSGVERETQYF